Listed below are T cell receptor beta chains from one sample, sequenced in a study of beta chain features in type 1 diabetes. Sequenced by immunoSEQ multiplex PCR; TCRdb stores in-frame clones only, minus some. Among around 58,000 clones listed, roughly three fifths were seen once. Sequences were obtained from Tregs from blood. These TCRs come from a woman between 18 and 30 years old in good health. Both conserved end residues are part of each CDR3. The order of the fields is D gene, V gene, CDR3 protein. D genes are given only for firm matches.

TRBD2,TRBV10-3,CATTSGRADEQYF
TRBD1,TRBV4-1,CASSQDLGTGFYGYTF
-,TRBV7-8,CASSLVPRQEDNSPLHF
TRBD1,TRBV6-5,CASTRGTANGYTF
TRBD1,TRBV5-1,CASSVGTGNTEAFF
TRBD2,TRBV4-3,CASSQDLWGSGGANEQFF
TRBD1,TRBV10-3,CAIKGGQGLVSYEQYF
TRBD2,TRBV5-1,CASSSLAGGSSDTQYF
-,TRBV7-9,CASSQLNYEQYF
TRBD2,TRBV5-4,CASSLSSGSLTSYEQYF
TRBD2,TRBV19,CATRLAGGGLGEQFF
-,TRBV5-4,CASSSTTSETQYF
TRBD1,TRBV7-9,CASSTGQGGTEAFF
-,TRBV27,CASSLYSIDYSGANVLTF
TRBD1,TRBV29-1,CSVGGQGGTEAFF
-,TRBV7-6,CASSFGARGNYGYTF
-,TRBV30,CAATQGWDQPQHF
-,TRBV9,CASSVEDISYNEQFF
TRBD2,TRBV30,CAWSFGSGSQETQYF
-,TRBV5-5,CASSPGTPQETQYF
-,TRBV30,CAWSPMDSRGTEAFF
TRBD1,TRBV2,CASSEYRGFLGYTF
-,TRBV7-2,CASSLGTSFNQPQHF
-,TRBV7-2,CASSLQGFQETQYF
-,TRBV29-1,CSAEGQGHGELFF
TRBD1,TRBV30,CAWSLGQGGQPQHF
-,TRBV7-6,CASSLASHLRTGNTIYF